This TCR beta chain stems from a study of T cell responses to AZD1222 COVID-19 vaccine. Study-wide findings and caveats: Sampling captured repertoires only after the peak T cell response. The donor cohort was predominantly white British with a female majority, and clonal diversity may have been underestimated.

This clone was recorded only once. Its antigen is undetermined. Germline-derived CDR1 and CDR2 are KGHSH and LQKENI. Unmatched junction bases numbered 1, after V lost 4 bases and J lost 5 bases. CDR3 length: 14 residues. Data came from immunoSEQ multiplex PCR; TCRdb stores just in-frame clones and leaves some out. The repertoire holds about 150,000 clones, with 88% as singletons. The clonotype was recovered from an adult who received the MenACWY meningococcal vaccine as a control. The J gene is TRBJ2-1, the V gene TRBV18, with TRBD2 identical over 11 bases. The sequences come from peripheral blood, collected 28 days after the second dose of the MenACWY control vaccine. CDR3 in DNA: TGTGCCAGCTCACAGGGACTAGCGGACAATGAGCAGTTCTTC. Its translation: CASSQGLADNEQFF. Together with reference TRBV18 and TRBJ2-1, the CDR3 gives the full variable domain: NAGVMQNPRHLVRRRGQEARLRCSPMKGHSHVYWYRQLPEEGLKFMVYLQKENIIDESGMPKERFSAEFPKEGPSILRIQQVVRGDSAAYFCASSQGLADNEQFFGPGTRLTVL.